A selection of T cell receptor beta chains follows, all from one sample in a study of control samples from healthy donors and cancer patients. The data were produced by immunoSEQ multiplex PCR, yet TCRdb's version contains in-frame clones alone and is incomplete. The sample consists of 70,000 or so clones, roughly 86% of them appearing once. Sequencing was done on a sample of PBMCs. These receptors were taken from a man aged 60-69 years with lung cancer. Both conserved end residues are part of each CDR3. Fields, in order: clone size, D gene, J gene, V gene, CDR3 protein, CDR3 DNA. The D gene is left open where the match is weak. Rows give clone size only sometimes, using once, few, many, or a class for an expanded clone.

. | . | TRBJ1-1 | TRBV4-2 | CASSQEQNPGNTEAFF | TGTGCCAGCAGCCAAGAACAGAACCCGGGGAACACTGAAGCTTTCTTT
. | . | TRBJ1-3 | TRBV30 | CAQRGSGNTIYF | TGTGCCCAACGGGGATCTGGAAACACCATATATTTT
. | . | TRBJ2-2 | TRBV27 | CASSLRGRGTGELFF | TGTGCCAGCAGTTTACGGGGCAGGGGCACCGGGGAGCTGTTTTTT
few | . | TRBJ2-2 | TRBV6-6 | CASKDSGYTGELFF | TGTGCCAGCAAAGACAGTGGATACACCGGGGAGCTGTTTTTT
. | . | TRBJ1-5 | TRBV2 | CASMGNLGNQPQHF | TGTGCCAGCATGGGGAATTTGGGAAATCAGCCCCAGCATTTT
. | . | TRBJ1-1 | TRBV12-3/TRBV12-4 | CASSFEKNTEAFF | TGTGCCAGCAGTTTTGAGAAGAACACTGAAGCTTTCTTT
. | . | TRBJ2-5 | TRBV24-1 | CATSDLVKVGQETQYF | TGTGCCACCAGTGATTTGGTTAAGGTAGGCCAAGAGACCCAGTACTTC
. | TRBD2 | TRBJ2-3 | TRBV29-1 | CSVELAGITDTQYF | TGCAGCGTTGAACTAGCGGGGATCACAGATACGCAGTATTTT
. | . | TRBJ2-2 | TRBV18 | CASSPPPSPSFTGELFF | TGTGCCAGCTCACCACCCCCTTCCCCTTCATTCACCGGGGAGCTGTTTTTT
. | . | TRBJ2-7 | TRBV11-1 | CASSLARAGNYEQYF | TGTGCCAGCAGCTTGGCCAGGGCGGGTAACTACGAGCAGTACTTC
. | . | TRBJ1-1 | TRBV7-9 | CASSFKGNTEAFF | TGTGCCAGCAGCTTTAAGGGGAACACTGAAGCTTTCTTT